The text below deals with one T cell receptor (beta chain). The entry originates in a study of OX40 agonist ivuxolimab in advanced cancers. The CDR3 contains 16 residues. The germline V gene has CDR1 SGHDT and CDR2 YYEEEE. V trimming: 3 bases; J trimming: 1 base; junction bases outside the gene matches: 7. Method: immunoSEQ multiplex PCR; TCRdb's copy keeps in-frame clones and lacks some. The sample consists of about 100,000 clones, 90% of them appearing once. The chain couples TRBV5-6 to TRBJ1-5; 7 positions match TRBD1. The receptor was isolated from an adult with an advanced solid tumor such as melanoma, head and neck, liver or kidney cancer. The sequenced sample was CD4+ or CD8+ T cells sorted from blood, obtained in a trial of the OX40 agonist ivuxolimab. The CDR3 DNA is TGTGCCAGCAGCTCCCCCCGGGACAGAAGCAATCAGCCCCAGCATTTT. The encoded protein is CASSSPRDRSNQPQHF.